A single sample is the source of the 20 T cell receptor beta chains below, sequenced in a study of T cell repertoires in cytomegalovirus infection (dated by TCRdb to 2018 to 2020). In light of the paper, this sample's treatment or condition label describes: in vitro stimulation with specific CMV peptide epitopes to enrich CMV-specific T cells. The sequencing machine was an Illumina HiSeq 1500. The public sequencing data were trimmed at Q25 with fastp and processed into clonotypes with MiXCR by TCRdb, which kept only in-frame beta chains. Duplicate CDR3 protein sequences are folded into a single record with the most common DNA and genes. This sample comprises hundreds of thousands of distinct CDR3 sequences, roughly a third of them detected only once. 17% of the sample belongs to the ten largest clones. No cognate antigen is known for these TCRs. Sequences were derived from cultured PBMCs, sampled from culture after CMV antigen stimulation. All receptors derive from a human donor in good health (CMV status not recorded). Some clones in this sample may be carry-over from other donors' samples.

The sample holds a few counts of this clonotype. The chain joins TRBV7-2 to TRBJ2-7, with a possible D match to TRBD2 (6 bases). The V gene's germline CDR1 is SGHTA and CDR2 FQGNSA. The CDR3 contains 15 residues. The germline V and J ends were trimmed by 3 bases and 2 bases, with 14 bases remaining between them. CDR3 bases: TGTGCCAGCAGCTTCGGAGCGGGCCTGACCTACGAGCAGTACTTC. Protein sequence: CASSFGAGLTYEQYF.

Ten or more counts support this clonotype. The rearrangement links TRBV7-9 to TRBJ2-3; 9 bases are a match to TRBD1. V lost 5 bases and J lost 6; bases outside the gene matches: 12. Germline CDR1 reads SEHNR; CDR2 reads FQNEAQ (reference sequence). This CDR3 is 16 amino acids long. The CDR3 region is CASSRWTGADGDTQYF. The CDR3, as DNA: TGTGCCAGCAGCCGATGGACAGGGGCGGACGGGGATACGCAGTATTTT.

The CDR3 DNA follows: TGTGCCATCAGTGAGGGGACTAGCGGGAGTACAGATACGCAGTATTTT. Amino acid sequence: CAISEGTSGSTDTQYF. The genes are TRBV10-3 and TRBJ2-3, with 14 bases fitting TRBD2. The ends lost 2 bases at V and 3 bases at J; junction bases unmatched: 1. This CDR3 contains 16 residues. CDR1 is ENHRY and CDR2 is SYGVKD in the germline V gene.

This clonotype was detected a few times. The chain recombines TRBV6-5 with TRBJ2-3; D is perhaps TRBD1 (6 bases). Germline V gives CDR1 MNHEY, CDR2 SVGAGI. Trimming cost V 1 base and J 12 bases, with 20 bases left between them. CDR3 length: 15 amino acids. Here the CDR3 DNA reads TGTGCCAGCAGTTACTTTGTGCCCGGGCAGGGGTCCCAGTATTTT. Its translation is CASSYFVPGQGSQYF.

This CDR3 reads CSAPGGGSPYNEQFF. The CDR3 DNA is TGCAGCGCTCCTGGTGGCGGGAGTCCCTACAATGAGCAGTTCTTC. The chain couples TRBV29-1 to TRBJ2-1; 7 positions agree with TRBD2. V shed 7 bases and J 2 bases; nucleotides not matched to a gene: 11. Looked up from germline, CDR1 is SQVTM and CDR2 is ANQGSEA. The CDR3 is 15 amino acids.

J is TRBJ2-3 and V is TRBV20-1, with TRBD1 as a possible D gene (6 bases). V was clipped by 7 bases and J by 3 bases, with 11 bases between them. Germline V gene lookup returns CDR1 DFQATT and CDR2 SNEGSKA (reference sequence). The CDR3 spans 12 residues. The DNA of the CDR3 is TGCAGTGTTCCAGGGGCAACAGATACGCAGTATTTT. Amino acids: CSVPGATDTQYF.

This clonotype was seen only a few times. The chain combines TRBV29-1 with TRBJ2-7; no clear D. The CDR3 length is 13 residues. Per germline, CDR1 SQVTM and CDR2 ANQGSEA. V was cut by 4 bases and J by 0 bases, with 10 bases left in between. The CDR3 DNA reads TGCAGCGTTGGGGCGGCGAGCTCCTACGAGCAGTACTTC. This gives the protein CSVGAASSYEQYF.

At least ten counts were recorded for this clonotype. The chain carries TRBV7-2 and TRBJ1-5, with D uncertain. The CDR3 extends over 13 amino acids. Trimming took 5 bases from V and 1 from J, leaving 6 bases between them. CDR1 and CDR2 (germline): SGHTA, FQGNSA. The CDR3 DNA reads TGTGCCAGCAGCCCGGACAGCAATCAGCCCCAGCATTTT. Its translation: CASSPDSNQPQHF. Full variable domain (rest looked up from reference TRBV7-2 and TRBJ1-5): GAGVSQSPSNKVTEKGKDVELRCDPISGHTALYWYRQSLGQGLEFLIYFQGNSAPDKSGLPSDRFSAERTGGSVSTLTIQRTQQEDSAVYLCASSPDSNQPQHFGDGTRLSIL.

In its sample, this clonotype was seen a few times. The chain uses TRBV11-1 and TRBJ2-2; D might be TRBD2 (6 bases). CDR3 length equals 16 residues. Germline V gene sequence: CDR1 SGHAT, CDR2 FQDESV (reference sequence). The V gene lost 5 bases and the J gene lost 6 bases, with 19 bases spanning the gap. CDR3 in DNA: TGTGCCAGCAGCAGAAGCATGACTAGTATTGCCGGGGAGCTGTTTTTT. It specifies CASSRSMTSIAGELFF.

This clonotype was observed a handful of times. The chain uses TRBV28 and TRBJ2-6; D tentatively fits TRBD1 or TRBD2 (5 bases each). The CDR3 is 16 residues long. The germline V gene has CDR1 MDHEN and CDR2 SYDVKM. V was trimmed by 6 bases and J by 3 bases, leaving 15 bases between them. The CDR3 bases are TGTGCCAGCAGGCAATGGGGGACGGGTGGGGCCAACGTCCTGACTTTC. This codes for CASRQWGTGGANVLTF. The full variable domain, completed using reference TRBV28 and TRBJ2-6, is DVKVTQSSRYLVKRTGEKVFLECVQDMDHENMFWYRQDPGLGLRLIYFSYDVKMKEKGDIPEGYSVSREKKERFSLILESASTNQTSMYLCASRQWGTGGANVLTFGAGSRLTVL.

V gene TRBV4-1 combines with J gene TRBJ2-1, with 13 positions matching TRBD2. V gave up 8 bases and J gave up 7 bases; unmatched junction bases: 2. The CDR3 extends over 13 amino acids. CDR1 MGHRA and CDR2 YSYEKL come from the germline V gene. CDR3 nucleotides: TGCGCCAGCGGGACTAGCGGGGTGAATGAGCAGTTCTTC. It specifies CASGTSGVNEQFF.

The rearrangement links TRBV7-8 to TRBJ2-7; 9 bases are a match to TRBD1. Germline trimming cut 2 bases from V and 3 bases from J; bases unmatched to any gene: 8. CDR3 length: 16 residues. From germline, CDR1 is SGHVS and CDR2 FQNEAQ. As DNA, the CDR3 is TGTGCCAGCAGCTTAAAAAGGGACAGGGCAGTCTACGAGCAGTACTTC. It yields the protein CASSLKRDRAVYEQYF.

CDR3 loop: CASSPPRARTDTQYF. The CDR3, as DNA: TGCGCCAGCAGCCCTCCCAGGGCTCGGACAGATACGCAGTATTTT. The V gene is TRBV23-1, the J gene TRBJ2-3; tentatively, D is TRBD1 (5 bases). TRBV23-1 is an ORF, and what it does is uncertain. The length of the CDR3 is 15 residues. The V and J ends lost 6 bases and 3 bases respectively, with 16 bases between them.

This clonotype showed up just a few times. The chain links TRBV12-3 or TRBV12-4 to TRBJ1-3; D gene uncertain. The CDR3 length is 14 residues. V lost 5 bases and J 4 bases, leaving 12 bases between the germline ends. The CDR3 is CASSGWVGGNTIYF. The DNA of the CDR3 is TGTGCCAGCAGTGGCTGGGTTGGGGGAAACACCATATATTTT.

The chain joins TRBV12-3 or TRBV12-4 to TRBJ2-3; 9 positions match TRBD1. The CDR3 loop spans 15 amino acids. J was trimmed by 2 bases and V by 6 bases; bases with no gene match: 6. The DNA of the CDR3 is TGTGCCAGCAGCCCGGACAGGGGATACACAGATACGCAGTATTTT. It yields the protein CASSPDRGYTDTQYF.

The V gene is TRBV27, the J gene TRBJ2-1, with D possibly being TRBD1 (6 bases). Germline CDR1 is MNHEY and CDR2 is SMNVEV (reference sequence). Trimming took 4 bases from V and 9 from J, leaving 22 bases between them. The length of the CDR3 is 16 residues. DNA of the CDR3: TGTGCCAGCAGTTCACAGGGTTTAAGGGTTGGTGGTGAGCAGTTCTTC. Encoded protein: CASSSQGLRVGGEQFF.

This clonotype was seen only a few times. The chain couples TRBV10-2 to TRBJ1-1, with TRBD1 as a possible D gene (6 bases). The CDR3 runs to 14 residues. Germline V gene lookup returns CDR1 WSHSY and CDR2 SAAADI. V was trimmed by 10 bases and J by 8 bases, leaving 23 bases between them. The DNA of the CDR3 is TGCGCCACCAGACAGGCGACCAATGAAGGGGAAGCTTTCTTT. Translated, it gives CATRQATNEGEAFF.

This clonotype has a handful of counts. This chain joins TRBV4-2 and TRBJ1-5; the D is unclear. The germline V gene has CDR1 LGHNA and CDR2 YNFKEQ. V was trimmed by 0 bases and J by 1 base, leaving 7 bases between them. There are 15 residues in the CDR3. The CDR3 nucleotides are TGTGCCAGCAGCCAAGATCGGCGGAGCAATCAGCCCCAGCATTTT. It yields the protein CASSQDRRSNQPQHF.

This clonotype has at least ten counts. The genes are TRBV7-9 and TRBJ1-2, with a possible D match to TRBD1 (5 bases). The CDR3 is made up of 17 amino acids. Looked up from germline, CDR1 is SEHNR and CDR2 is FQNEAQ (reference sequence). The V end lost 4 bases, the J end lost 4 bases, and 22 bases lay between the germline ends. The CDR3: CASSSRPGLRSRYGYTF. In DNA, the CDR3 is TGTGCCAGCAGCTCTCGTCCGGGACTCCGGAGCCGCTATGGCTACACCTTC. Full variable domain (remainder filled in from reference TRBV7-9 and TRBJ1-2): DTGVSQNPRHKITKRGQNVTFRCDPISEHNRLYWYRQTLGQGPEFLTYFQNEAQLEKSRLLSDRFSAERPKGSFSTLEIQRTEQGDSAMYLCASSSRPGLRSRYGYTFGSGTRLTVV.

The chain has TRBV19 and TRBJ2-1; weak D call: TRBD2 (5 bases). The CDR3 length is 13 residues. V was clipped by 10 bases and J by 7 bases, with 17 bases between them. Germline CDR1 is LNHDA and CDR2 is SQIVND (reference sequence). In DNA form, the CDR3 reads TGTGCCACCCTAGCAAGCGGTAGGAATGAGCAGTTCTTC. Protein: CATLASGRNEQFF.